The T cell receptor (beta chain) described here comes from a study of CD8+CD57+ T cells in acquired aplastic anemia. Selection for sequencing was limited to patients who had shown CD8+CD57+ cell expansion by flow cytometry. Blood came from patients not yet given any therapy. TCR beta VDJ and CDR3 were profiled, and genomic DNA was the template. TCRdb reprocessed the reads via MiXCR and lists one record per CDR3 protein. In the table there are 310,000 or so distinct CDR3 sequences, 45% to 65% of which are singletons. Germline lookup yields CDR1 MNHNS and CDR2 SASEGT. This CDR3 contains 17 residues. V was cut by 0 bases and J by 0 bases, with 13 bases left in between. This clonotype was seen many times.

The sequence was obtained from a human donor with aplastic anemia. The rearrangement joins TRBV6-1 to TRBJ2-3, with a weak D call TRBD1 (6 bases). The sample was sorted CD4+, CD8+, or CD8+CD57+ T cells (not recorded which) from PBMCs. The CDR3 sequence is CASSEAGTRKSTDTQYF. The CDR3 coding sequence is TGTGCCAGCAGTGAAGCGGGGACAAGGAAAAGCACAGATACGCAGTATTTT.